This TCR beta chain is from a study of blood T cell repertoires in COVID-19. At the level of the study: In each case, the material was cDNA or gDNA derived from T cells, B-cell-depleted T cells, or PBMCs.

This clone was counted only a few times. Unmatched junction bases numbered 3, after V lost 5 bases and J lost 9 bases. The CDR3 contains 14 residues. Germline V gene data show CDR1 as SGHNT and CDR2 as YYREEE (reference sequence). Cohorts were based on clinical histories the participants reported. In the study's own analysis: The authors estimated nucleated cell counts from reference gene primer amplification. Method: immunoSEQ multiplex PCR; TCRdb's copy keeps in-frame clones and lacks some. V and J calls and clone size are those listed in that table; D and trimming were worked out from the DNA. The sample lists 140,000 to 150,000 clones; approximately 87% were seen once.

The sequence was obtained from a man in his fifties or sixties who had recovered from COVID-19. Sequencing input: PBMCs or T cells enriched from blood (not recorded which). The rearrangement joins TRBV5-4 to TRBJ1-6, with 12 positions matching TRBD1. The CDR3 here is CASSRDRGPSPLHF. The CDR3 DNA follows: TGTGCCAGCAGTCGGGACAGGGGGCCTTCACCCCTCCACTTT.